This T cell receptor (beta chain) was identified during a study of cytomegalovirus exposure and HLA in healthy donors. Study-level information: Earlier findings included more than 95 million unique TCR beta sequences obtained from about 179 million T cells. Of roughly 360 genotyped donors, roughly 76% grouped in the Caucasian-associated ancestry cluster. Study-level findings and limits: Whilst most TCR sequences proved rare, a subset of public TCRs occurred across many donors. An Asian-associated ancestry cluster reportedly showed fewer N-insertions than the roughly 600-donor mean in a later analysis.

Only one count was recorded for this clone. Its antigen is currently unknown. Primers: 60 Vbeta forward and 13 Jbeta reverse. Using immunoSEQ multiplex PCR, the repertoire was profiled, and TCRdb retains in-frame clones only, with some absent. The sample records roughly 140,000 clones, about four fifths being singletons. CDR1 is KGHSH, CDR2 LQKENI, per germline. This CDR3 spans 18 amino acids. V dropped 1 base and J dropped 0; count of bases not matched to a gene: 8. This clonotype was obtained from a woman aged 40 to 50 in good health and CMV-seropositive. The gene calls are TRBV18 and TRBJ2-2; 7 bases map to TRBD2. Sequenced: PBMCs. The CDR3 DNA reads TGTGCCAGCTCACCACACGGGGGGAGCACTGCGAACACCGGGGAGCTGTTTTTT. Amino acid sequence: CASSPHGGSTANTGELFF.